This TCR beta chain was captured in a study of blood T cell repertoires in COVID-19. Overall study context: From the United States, Italy and Spain came samples of acute and convalescent COVID-19. The cDNA or gDNA used as material had been derived from T cells, B-cell-depleted T cells, or PBMCs.

Clinical history reported by participants formed the basis on which cohorts were assigned. After removal of 3 bases from V and 2 bases from J, the junction contained 4 bases not matched to a gene. Germline assignment: CDR1 LNHDA and CDR2 SQIVND (reference sequence). CDR3 length: 15 amino acids. Clones were read by immunoSEQ multiplex PCR, and TCRdb kept only the in-frame ones, dropping some. The table has around 300,000 clones, 88% seen once. Sequencing was performed on PBMCs or T cells enriched from blood (not recorded which). The TCR was taken from a man aged 25-45 years who had recovered from COVID-19. The chain recombines TRBV19 with TRBJ1-5, with 7 bases matching TRBD1. Here the CDR3 reads CASSMRGLGNQPQHF. The CDR3 region has the DNA TGTGCCAGTAGTATGAGGGGGCTCGGCAATCAGCCCCAGCATTTT.